This TCR beta chain came from a study of T cell changes during pregnancy in multiple sclerosis. The data were produced by immunoSEQ multiplex PCR, yet TCRdb's version contains in-frame clones alone and is incomplete. The sample comprises around 58,000 clones, roughly nine tenths of which are singletons, and around 0.85% rests with the top ten. The CDR3 has 16 residues. The V segment lost 2 bases and the J segment 1 base; nucleotides outside the gene matches: 4. Germline CDR1 and CDR2: SGDLS and YYNGEE. Sample: peripheral blood, taken before pregnancy. This TCR derives from a female donor with multiple sclerosis, enrolled in a pregnancy study. The V call is TRBV9, the J call TRBJ1-3; 9 nucleotides agree with TRBD1. CDR3 loop: CASSVGTGRSGNTIYF. Written as DNA, the CDR3 is TGTGCCAGCAGCGTTGGGACAGGGAGGTCTGGAAACACCATATATTTT. The entire variable domain, with the rest obtained from reference TRBV9 and TRBJ1-3, is as follows: DSGVTQTPKHLITATGQRVTLRCSPRSGDLSVYWYQQSLDQGLQFLIQYYNGEERAKGNILERFSAQQFPDLHSELNLSSLELGDSALYFCASSVGTGRSGNTIYFGEGSWLTVV.